This entry describes one TCR beta chain. Its specificity is not known. The data were taken from a study of T cells in Graves' hyperthyroidism and ophthalmopathy. About the research overall: At the time of initial diagnosis and before any treatment, peripheral blood was collected. General study points: Most clonotypes expanded in thyroid above 0.001 were likewise present in blood.

The hyperthyroidism was newly diagnosed and had lasted under 2 months; the patients were aged 18 to 65. Patients showing uncontrolled infection, other autoimmune disease, pregnancy or lactation were ineligible. RNA transcripts yielded amplified TCR beta CDR3 regions. With the HTBI primer set, the TCR CDR3 went through a first round of RT-PCR. Using its own MiXCR run on the multiplex PCR reads, TCRdb lists one record per CDR3 protein. The repertoire holds some 210,000 distinct CDR3 sequences, with under 20% as singletons. Trimming at V came to 5 bases and at J to 3 bases, leaving 7 bases not matched to a gene. The CDR3 loop spans 13 amino acids. In germline, CDR1 is DFQATT, CDR2 SNEGSKA (reference sequence).

The chain carries TRBV20-1 and TRBJ2-7; the match to TRBD2 covers 7 bases. Sequenced sample: blood. This receptor was taken from a man aged 50-59 years with Graves' hyperthyroidism. The CDR3 nucleotides read TGCAGTGCTCTCCCAGCGGGAAGCTACGAGCAGTACTTC. Translated: CSALPAGSYEQYF.